This T cell receptor (beta chain) was retrieved from a study of T cell clonality in common variable immunodeficiency. This clone was counted ten times or more. The read comes to an end 3 residues before the CDR3 does, leaving the germline J gene to fill in the end. Trimming removed 0 bases from V and 4 bases from J, with 12 bases in between. Germline CDR1 is SNHLY and CDR2 is FYNNEI. The CDR3 runs to 15 residues. Data came from immunoSEQ multiplex PCR; TCRdb stores just in-frame clones and leaves some out. The sample has about 60,000 clones, none seen only once. This clonotype was obtained from a person between 18 and 75 years old in good health. Sequences were obtained from peripheral blood mononuclear cells. The chain recombines TRBV2 with TRBJ1-2; TRBD1 is a possible D gene (6 bases). The sequenced CDR3 bases are TGTGCCAGCAGTGAAGCGCTAGAGGGGGTCTATGGC. This codes for CASSEALEGVYG. The full CDR3 protein reads CASSEALEGVYGYTF. The complete variable domain, with remaining parts taken from reference TRBV2 and TRBJ1-2, reads EPEVTQTPSHQVTQMGQEVILRCVPISNHLYFYWYRQILGQKVEFLVSFYNNEISEKSEIFDDQFSVERPDGSNFTLKIRSTKLEDSAMYFCASSEALEGVYGYTFGSGTRLTVV.